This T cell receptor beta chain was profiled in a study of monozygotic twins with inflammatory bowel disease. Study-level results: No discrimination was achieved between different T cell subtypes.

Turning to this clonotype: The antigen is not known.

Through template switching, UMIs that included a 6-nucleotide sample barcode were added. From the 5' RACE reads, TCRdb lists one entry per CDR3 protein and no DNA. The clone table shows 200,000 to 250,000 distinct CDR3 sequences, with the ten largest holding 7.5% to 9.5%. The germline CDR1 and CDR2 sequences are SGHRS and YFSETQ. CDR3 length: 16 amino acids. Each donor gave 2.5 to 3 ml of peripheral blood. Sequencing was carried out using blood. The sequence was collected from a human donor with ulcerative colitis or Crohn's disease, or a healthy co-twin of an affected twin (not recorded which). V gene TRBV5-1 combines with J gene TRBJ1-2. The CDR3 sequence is CASSPIMGDGNYGYTF.